A selection of T cell receptor beta chains follows, all from one sample in a study of T cell repertoires in cytomegalovirus infection. Their antigen targets remain unknown. In TCRdb, the reads were re-called with MiXCR into one record per CDR3 protein. The sample lists approximately 910,000 distinct CDR3 sequences; less than 40% were seen once. The source material was cultured CD8+ T cells from PBMCs, sampled from culture after CMV antigen stimulation. These receptors were obtained from a human donor in good health (CMV status not recorded). Some clones in this sample may be carry-over from other donors' samples. Each CDR3 is given with its conserved first and last residue. The D gene is left open where the match is weak. Size is omitted from some rows. Given values are once, few, many or a class for expanded clones.

few 16 TRBD1 TRBJ1-2 TRBV5-4 TGTGCCAGCAGCCGAATTCCAGGGGGTTGGATCTATGGCTACACCTTC CASSRIPGGWIYGYTF
few 17 TRBD1 TRBJ2-1 TRBV27 TGTGCCAGCAGTACCCGGACAGGCACCTTATCCTACAATGAGCAGTTCTTC CASSTRTGTLSYNEQFF
few 15 NA TRBJ1-1 TRBV6-5 TGTGCCAGCAGTTACTCGGAGGGGCAGTCTGTTGAAGCTTTCTTT CASSYSEGQSVEAFF
many 15 TRBD1 TRBJ2-2 TRBV7-8 TGTGCCAGCAGCCCACGACAGGGGTACACCGGGGAGCTGTTTTTT CASSPRQGYTGELFF
many 14 TRBD1 TRBJ1-2 TRBV7-6 TGTGCCAGCAGCCCGGGGACAGTACAAGGTGGCTACACCTTC CASSPGTVQGGYTF
few 11 NA TRBJ2-7 TRBV6-1 TGCACCACAGGTGGTCCCTACGAGCAGTACTTC CTTGGPYEQYF
many 13 TRBD1 TRBJ2-7 TRBV7-6 TGTGCCAGCAGCTGGGACAGGGAAAACGAGCAGTACTTC CASSWDRENEQYF
many 15 TRBD2 TRBJ2-1 TRBV7-2 TGTGCCAGCACACTAGAGACTAGCGGTGGCTCTGAGCAGTTCTTC CASTLETSGGSEQFF
once 19 TRBD1 TRBJ2-5 TRBV2 TGTGCCAGCGCCTTCGAAGAGGACAGGGGTACCGGGTCCCAAGAGACCCAGTACTTC CASAFEEDRGTGSQETQYF
NA 14 TRBD1 TRBJ1-2 TRBV5-4 TGTGCCAGCAGCGGGGACAGGGGGCCTGGTGGCTACACCTTC CASSGDRGPGGYTF
NA 14 NA TRBJ1-1 TRBV7-9 TGTGCCAGCAGTCAGGACCTGGGGTTCACTGAAGCTTTCTTT CASSQDLGFTEAFF
few 13 NA TRBJ1-1 TRBV4-1 TGCGCCAGCAGCCAAGAACAGGCAACTGAAGCTTTCTTT CASSQEQATEAFF
once 15 NA TRBJ2-1 TRBV11-2 TGTGCCAGCAGCTTAGTGAGGGGCACCTACAATGAGCAGTTCTTC CASSLVRGTYNEQFF
NA 13 TRBD1 TRBJ1-2 TRBV12-3/TRBV12-4 TGTGCCAGTTCGACAGGGGAGGAAGGTGGCTACACCTTC CASSTGEEGGYTF
NA 12 NA TRBJ1-2 TRBV28 TGTGCCAGCCACGATGAGAGCTATGGCTACACCTTC CASHDESYGYTF
NA 16 NA TRBJ2-1 TRBV24-1 TGTGCCACCAGTGACGAGATTAGGGGGTCCTACAATGAGCAGTTCTTC CATSDEIRGSYNEQFF
NA 18 TRBD1 TRBJ2-7 TRBV7-9 TGTGCCAGCAGCTTCCCCACTTCGATCAGGGGGCCCTCCTACGAGCAGTACTTC CASSFPTSIRGPSYEQYF
NA 12 NA TRBJ1-2 TRBV7-8 TGTGCCAACAGCTCGGGGCCTGAGAGTCCCTTTTTC CANSSGPESPFF
NA 15 NA TRBJ2-2 TRBV6-2/TRBV6-3 TGTGCCAGCAGTCAGTCGGGGTTGGGCACCGGGGAGCTGTTTTTT CASSQSGLGTGELFF
many 15 NA TRBJ1-3 TRBV7-8 TGTGCCAGCACCCCTGGACGACTCTCTGGAAACACCATATATTTT CASTPGRLSGNTIYF
many 15 TRBD1 TRBJ2-5 TRBV7-3 TGTGCCAGCAGCTTAACGACAGGGGCTCAAGAGACCCAGTACTTC CASSLTTGAQETQYF
NA 13 NA TRBJ2-5 TRBV5-4 TGTGCCAGCAACTTATTCCTAAGGGTGGCCCAGTACTTC CASNLFLRVAQYF
few 12 NA TRBJ1-1 TRBV28 TGTGCCAGCAACAACGGCGGCACTGAAGCTTTCTTT CASNNGGTEAFF
NA 13 NA TRBJ2-2 TRBV29-1 TGCAGCGTTGAAGATCCGACCACCGGGGAGCTGTTTTTT CSVEDPTTGELFF
many 15 NA TRBJ2-7 TRBV7-6 TGTGCCAGCAGCTTGGGGACATACCCCAGCTCCGAGCAGTACTTC CASSLGTYPSSEQYF
NA 13 NA TRBJ2-6 TRBV7-9 TGTGCCAGCGAGGAGCCTGGGGCCAACGTCCTGACTTTC CASEEPGANVLTF
NA 15 NA TRBJ2-7 TRBV6-5 TGTGCCAGCAGTTACTCGCCCGGCGACTCCTACGAGCAGTACTTC CASSYSPGDSYEQYF
NA 13 NA TRBJ2-7 TRBV4-1 TGCGCCAGCAGCCAAGGAGGGCACTACGAGCAGTACTTC CASSQGGHYEQYF
NA 14 NA TRBJ1-1 TRBV27 TGTGCCAGCTCCCCCGGAAGGGCTGGAACTGAAGCTTTCTTT CASSPGRAGTEAFF
few 14 NA TRBJ1-2 TRBV4-3 TGCGCCAGCAGCCACCAAACGAGGGGAGAGGGCTACACCTTC CASSHQTRGEGYTF
few 13 TRBD2 TRBJ2-7 TRBV7-9 TGTGCCAGCAACCCAGCGGGGGGCGACGAGCAGTACTTC CASNPAGGDEQYF
NA 14 TRBD1 TRBJ2-1 TRBV11-2 TGTGCCAGCAGCACAAGCCCTGGACAGGCAACCCCCCACTTC CASSTSPGQATPHF
many 14 NA TRBJ2-2 TRBV7-9 TGTGCCAGCAGCCCCCAGGACACGCCCGGGGAGCTGTTTTTT CASSPQDTPGELFF
few 15 TRBD1 TRBJ1-1 TRBV6-5 TGTGCCAGCAGTGACCCCGACAGGGTAGACACTGAAGCTTTCTTT CASSDPDRVDTEAFF
few 13 TRBD1 TRBJ1-3 TRBV6-5 TGTGCCACCTCGACAGGGACGGGAAACACCATATATTTT CATSTGTGNTIYF
NA 17 NA TRBJ2-6 TRBV7-9 TGTGCCAGCAGCTTGAGTCCCGGCAATTCTGGGGCCAACGTCCTGACTTTC CASSLSPGNSGANVLTF
few 15 NA TRBJ1-4 TRBV7-6 TGTGCCAGCAGCGCCGGGACCTCAACTAATGAAAAACTGTTTTTT CASSAGTSTNEKLFF
NA 17 TRBD1 TRBJ2-2 TRBV6-1 TGTGCCAGCAGTGAACCCCCGGGACAGGGGGGCACCGGGGAGCTGTTTTTT CASSEPPGQGGTGELFF
NA 16 NA TRBJ1-2 TRBV7-9 TGTGCCAGCAGCCCGAATGAGGGCCCCCCTAACTATGGCTACACCTTC CASSPNEGPPNYGYTF
few 16 TRBD1 TRBJ2-5 TRBV12-3/TRBV12-4 TGTGCCAGCAGTTTAATAGGGGGCGAGCGCGAAGAGACCCAGTACTTC CASSLIGGEREETQYF
NA 10 NA TRBJ1-5 TRBV6-2/TRBV6-3 TGTGCCAGCGGTCTTCAGCCCCAGCATTTT CASGLQPQHF
few 14 NA TRBJ2-5 TRBV5-8 TGTGCCAGCAGCTCTTTCGACCCACGGGAGACCCAGTACTTC CASSSFDPRETQYF
many 16 TRBD2 TRBJ2-2 TRBV7-8 TGTGCCAGCAGCCTACTAGCGGGGGCCTTCACCGGGGAGCTGTTTTTT CASSLLAGAFTGELFF
few 14 TRBD1 TRBJ1-1 TRBV18 TGTGCCAGCTCACTAAATTTCGGGACAGAAGAAGCTTTCTTT CASSLNFGTEEAFF
few 12 NA TRBJ1-1 TRBV7-9 TGTGCCAGCAGCCCCCGGACAACTGAAGCTTTCTTT CASSPRTTEAFF
NA 13 NA TRBJ2-3 TRBV19 TGTGCCAGTAGTTGGTGGACGTTAGATACGCAGTATTTT CASSWWTLDTQYF
NA 15 NA TRBJ2-7 TRBV10-3 TGTGCCATCAGGAGAACAGGGAGAGACTCCTACGAGCAGTACTTC CAIRRTGRDSYEQYF
many 18 TRBD2 TRBJ2-3 TRBV11-3 TGTGCCAGCAGCTTAGGGGCTAGCGGGGGAGCCAGCACAGATACGCAGTATTTT CASSLGASGGASTDTQYF
NA 15 NA TRBJ2-3 TRBV27 TGTGCCAGCAATTATCTTTCGGATAGCACAGATACGCAGTATTTT CASNYLSDSTDTQYF
NA 17 NA TRBJ2-6 TRBV24-1 TGTGCCACCAGTGACACCGACGGACGCTCTGGGGCCAACGTCCTGACTTTC CATSDTDGRSGANVLTF
many 15 NA TRBJ2-5 TRBV10-3 TGTGCCATCAGTGGGGGGCAGGCCGTAGAAGAGACCCAGTACTTC CAISGGQAVEETQYF
NA 15 TRBD1 TRBJ2-5 TRBV27 TGTGCCAGCAGTTTAATCGGGGACAGGGAGGAGACCCAGTACTTC CASSLIGDREETQYF
few 14 NA TRBJ1-2 TRBV6-1 TGTGCCAGCAGTGAATTAGGGCCGGGGGATCGGAACACCTTC CASSELGPGDRNTF
NA 17 TRBD2 TRBJ2-3 TRBV7-9 TGTGCCAGCGGCGGGAAAGGAAAGCGGGGGAGGGCAGATACGCAGTATTTT CASGGKGKRGRADTQYF
NA 14 NA TRBJ1-1 TRBV4-1 TGCGCCAGCAGCCTTACGGACCGGAACACTGAAGCTTTCTTT CASSLTDRNTEAFF